The rows below give T cell receptor beta chains drawn from one sample of a study of T cell responses to AZD1222 COVID-19 vaccine. Produced via immunoSEQ multiplex PCR; TCRdb's table is partial and in-frame only. The sample has under 110,000 clones; about 90% are singletons. The sample here was peripheral blood, taken 28 days after the second AZD1222 dose. The receptors shown here come from an adult who received the AZD1222 COVID-19 vaccine. CDR3s include the opening cysteine and the closing phenylalanine or tryptophan. A D gene is named only where the DNA matches it firmly. Where a row states a size, it is once, few, many or the class of an expanded clone; other rows omit it.

j_gene: TRBJ2-3
abundance: .
len: 13
d_gene: TRBD2
v_gene: TRBV7-9
CDR3nt: TGTGCCAGCAGCGGGGGGGTCACAGATACGCAGTATTTT
CDR3aa: CASSGGVTDTQYF

j_gene: TRBJ2-3
abundance: once
len: 16
d_gene: .
v_gene: TRBV7-9
CDR3nt: TGTGCCAGCAGCACCAGGGGCGGGGAGTACACAGATACGCAGTATTTT
CDR3aa: CASSTRGGEYTDTQYF

j_gene: TRBJ2-1
abundance: .
len: 17
d_gene: .
v_gene: TRBV6-2/TRBV6-3
CDR3nt: TGTGCCAGCAGTTACTCCGAAGGGACGGGACACTACAATGAGCAGTTCTTC
CDR3aa: CASSYSEGTGHYNEQFF

j_gene: TRBJ2-2
abundance: .
len: 16
d_gene: TRBD2
v_gene: TRBV18
CDR3nt: TGTGCCAGCTCACCACTACTAGCGGGGAACACCGGGGAGCTGTTTTTT
CDR3aa: CASSPLLAGNTGELFF

j_gene: TRBJ2-6
abundance: .
len: 20
d_gene: TRBD2
v_gene: TRBV3-1/TRBV3-2
CDR3nt: TGTGCCAGCAGCCAACAACCTCTTCTAGCGGGGGTCTCTGGGGCCAACGTCCTGACTTTC
CDR3aa: CASSQQPLLAGVSGANVLTF

j_gene: TRBJ1-1
abundance: once
len: 11
d_gene: .
v_gene: TRBV12-3/TRBV12-4
CDR3nt: TGTGCCAGCAGTTTAGGACTCGTGGTATTCTTT
CDR3aa: CASSLGLVVFF

j_gene: TRBJ2-3
abundance: once
len: 19
d_gene: TRBD2
v_gene: TRBV7-3
CDR3nt: TGTGCCAGCAGCGTTGGACTAGCGGGGGGGCCCAACCCTGGCGATACGCAGTATTTT
CDR3aa: CASSVGLAGGPNPGDTQYF

j_gene: TRBJ1-6
abundance: .
len: 14
d_gene: .
v_gene: TRBV15
CDR3nt: TGTGCCACCAGCAGAGAGGGCCGAAATTCACCCCTCCACTTT
CDR3aa: CATSREGRNSPLHF

j_gene: TRBJ2-7
abundance: .
len: 14
d_gene: .
v_gene: TRBV4-1
CDR3nt: TGCGCCAGCAGCCCCCCCATCAGTCCCTACGAGCAGTACTTC
CDR3aa: CASSPPISPYEQYF

j_gene: TRBJ2-3
abundance: .
len: 12
d_gene: .
v_gene: TRBV7-3
CDR3nt: TGTGCCAGCAGCTTCACAGGGAATACGCAGTATTTT
CDR3aa: CASSFTGNTQYF

j_gene: TRBJ1-1
abundance: .
len: 17
d_gene: TRBD1
v_gene: TRBV18
CDR3nt: TGTGCCAGCTCACCCCGGTATCCGGGACAGGCGGACGCTGAAGCTTTCTTT
CDR3aa: CASSPRYPGQADAEAFF

j_gene: TRBJ2-2
abundance: .
len: 16
d_gene: .
v_gene: TRBV2
CDR3nt: TGTGCCAGCAGTGGATCCGGAGGGGTGATCACCGGGGAGCTGTTTTTT
CDR3aa: CASSGSGGVITGELFF

j_gene: TRBJ2-3
abundance: .
len: 17
d_gene: .
v_gene: TRBV4-2
CDR3nt: TGTGCCAGCAGCCAAACGCGGGCCTTTGGGGGCACAGATACGCAGTATTTT
CDR3aa: CASSQTRAFGGTDTQYF

j_gene: TRBJ1-1
abundance: once
len: 14
d_gene: TRBD1
v_gene: TRBV5-8
CDR3nt: TGTGCCAGCAGCCGCCGGGACAGGGGAATTAAAGCTTTCTTT
CDR3aa: CASSRRDRGIKAFF

j_gene: TRBJ2-3
abundance: .
len: 12
d_gene: .
v_gene: TRBV7-3
CDR3nt: TGTGCCAGCAGCTTAAGCACAGATACGCAGTATTTT
CDR3aa: CASSLSTDTQYF